This T cell receptor (beta chain) was sequenced for a study of neurological immune-mediated disorders. One entry per CDR3 protein, called by TCRdb with MiXCR from the 5' RACE reads. The repertoire holds 50,000 to 60,000 distinct CDR3 sequences, under 5% seen once, with roughly 1.9% in the top ten. This clonotype was counted many times. Germline V gene lookup returns CDR1 MNHEY and CDR2 SMNVEV (reference sequence). V was cut by 2 bases and J by 1 base, with 5 bases left in between. The CDR3 sequence is 13 residues long. The material sequenced was CD4+ T cells from blood. This TCR was recovered from a woman between 40 and 50 years old with multiple sclerosis. This chain uses TRBV27 with TRBJ1-1; D unresolved. CDR3 in amino acids: CASSLTRNTEAFF. The CDR3 nucleotides read TGTGCCAGCAGTTTAACCAGGAACACTGAAGCTTTCTTT.